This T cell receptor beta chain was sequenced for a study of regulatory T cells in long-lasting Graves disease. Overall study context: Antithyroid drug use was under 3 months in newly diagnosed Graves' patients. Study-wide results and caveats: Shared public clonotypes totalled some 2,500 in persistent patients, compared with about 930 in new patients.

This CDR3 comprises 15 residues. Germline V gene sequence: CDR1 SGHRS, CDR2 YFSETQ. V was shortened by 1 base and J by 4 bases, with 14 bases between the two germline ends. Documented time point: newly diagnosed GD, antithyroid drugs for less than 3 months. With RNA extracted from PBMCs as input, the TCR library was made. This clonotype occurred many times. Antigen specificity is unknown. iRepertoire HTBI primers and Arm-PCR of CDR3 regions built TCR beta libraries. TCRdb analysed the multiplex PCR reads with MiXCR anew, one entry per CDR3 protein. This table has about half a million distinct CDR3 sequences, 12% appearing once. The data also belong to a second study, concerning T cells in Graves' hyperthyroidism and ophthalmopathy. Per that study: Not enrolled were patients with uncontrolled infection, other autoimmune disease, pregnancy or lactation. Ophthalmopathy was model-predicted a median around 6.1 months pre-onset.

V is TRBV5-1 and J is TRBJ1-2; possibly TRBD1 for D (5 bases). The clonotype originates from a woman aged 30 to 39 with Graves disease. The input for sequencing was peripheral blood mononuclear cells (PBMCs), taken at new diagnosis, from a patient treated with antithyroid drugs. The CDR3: CASSLLGPPVYGYTF. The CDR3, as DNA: TGCGCCAGCAGCTTGCTGGGACCCCCCGTCTATGGCTACACCTTC.